This TCR beta chain comes out of a study of PD-1 blockade in classical Hodgkin lymphoma. TCRdb's table, derived via immunoSEQ multiplex PCR, lists solely in-frame clones and lacks some. The table includes over 85,000 clones, roughly nine tenths detected once. CDR3 size: 15 residues. CDR1 is SGHVS, CDR2 FNYEAQ, per germline. V trimming: 6 bases; J trimming: 1 base; junction bases outside the gene matches: 3. Sample time point: cycle 4 day 1 (C4D1), after more than five weeks of nivolumab. Every single patient, without exception, relapsed after autologous stem cell transplantation, and brentuximab vedotin exposure varied. The patients, who had relapsed/refractory classical Hodgkin lymphoma, achieved best responses of complete response, partial response or progressive disease.

The chain combines TRBV7-6 with TRBJ2-7; the match to TRBD2 covers 13 bases. This TCR was sampled from a human donor with classical Hodgkin lymphoma. Sequenced material: peripheral blood mononuclear cells (PBMCs), taken before the fourth cycle of nivolumab. The CDR3 loop reads CASRLAGGTSYEQYF. The CDR3 nucleotides read TGTGCCAGCAGACTAGCGGGGGGGACGTCCTACGAGCAGTACTTC.